The sequence of this TCR beta chain was determined in a study of identical twins. V shed 4 bases and J 1 base; nucleotides not matched to a gene: 9. CDR1 SGHRS and CDR2 YFSETQ come from the germline V gene. This CDR3 comprises 16 residues. Template switching added a universal primer binding site, and final cDNA carried unique molecular identifiers. TCRdb analysed the 5' RACE reads with MiXCR anew, one entry per CDR3 protein. The sample has 1.5 million to 2 million distinct CDR3 sequences, roughly a third seen once; the top ten hold 0.25% to 0.3%. A remark on this clonotype: The antigen is unknown.

Notes on the study in general: Donors were not followed over many years; analysis was cross-sectional. Fewer insertions characterized abundant cord blood beta clonotypes, whereas memory repertoires showed none. Models predicted less out-of-frame TCR alpha sharing in monozygotic twins than was found.

The specimen sequenced was cord blood. This TCR derives from a newborn girl in good health. This rearrangement joins TRBV5-1 to TRBJ2-3, with 7 bases fitting TRBD2. The CDR3 DNA reads as TGCGCCAGCAGCCCCCCGGCTAGCGGTCGCACAGATACGCAGTATTTT. Translating gives CASSPPASGRTDTQYF.